The 22 T cell receptor beta chains below come from one sample, sequenced in a study of blood T cell repertoires in COVID-19. Data came from immunoSEQ multiplex PCR; TCRdb stores just in-frame clones and leaves some out. The table records a few hundred thousand clones, approximately 83% of them present only once. The source material was PBMCs or T cells enriched from blood (not recorded which). These receptors all come from a woman aged 50 to 60 who had recovered from COVID-19.

V and J are TRBV2 and TRBJ2-1; D is possibly TRBD2 (5 bases). The ends were cut back, 6 bases at V and 5 bases at J, with 11 bases in the middle. The germline CDR1 and CDR2 sequences are SNHLY and FYNNEI. The CDR3 length is 13 residues. The CDR3 sequence is CASRASGNNEQFF. CDR3 nucleotide sequence: TGTGCCAGCAGAGCCAGCGGTAACAATGAGCAGTTCTTC.

This chain uses TRBV19 with TRBJ2-4; 9 bases fit TRBD2. Germline CDR1 is LNHDA and CDR2 is SQIVND (reference sequence). J lost 4 bases, V lost 6 bases, and 7 bases had no gene match. This CDR3 has 15 residues. CDR3 DNA sequence: TGTGCCAGTAGATCCATAGCGGGGGAAAAAAACATTCAGTACTTC. It encodes CASRSIAGEKNIQYF.

The chain recombines TRBV6-1 with TRBJ2-5; perhaps TRBD2 as D (5 bases). Trimming pared 2 bases from V and 1 base from J, leaving 8 bases between. Germline CDR1 MNHNS, CDR2 SASEGT. This CDR3 has 14 residues. CDR3 bases: TGTGCCAGCAGTGAATGGGAGAGCCAAGAGACCCAGTACTTC. This sequence encodes CASSEWESQETQYF.

In its sample, this clone was seen once. The V gene is TRBV5-1, the J gene TRBJ1-2, with D perhaps TRBD1 (6 bases). V lost 4 bases to trimming and J lost 6 bases, with 16 bases between them. From germline, CDR1 is SGHRS and CDR2 YFSETQ. CDR3 length equals 14 residues. CDR3 protein: CASSPSDRRNGYTF. The CDR3 nucleotides are TGCGCCAGCAGCCCTTCAGACAGGCGTAATGGCTACACCTTC.

V gene TRBV29-1 combines with J gene TRBJ2-1, with D perhaps TRBD2 (6 bases). V was cut by 4 bases and J by 5 bases, with 9 bases left in between. Germline V gene lookup returns CDR1 SQVTM and CDR2 ANQGSEA. The CDR3 is made up of 12 amino acids. The CDR3 DNA reads as TGCAGCGTTGTGGAGGGCGACAATGAGCAGTTCTTC. This gives the protein CSVVEGDNEQFF.

V is TRBV6-5 and J is TRBJ1-2, with D possibly TRBD1 on 5 matching bases. The V end was cut by 6 bases, the J end by 0 bases, with 11 bases between. Per the germline V gene, CDR1 is MNHEY and CDR2 is SVGAGI. The CDR3 has 14 amino acids. In DNA form, the CDR3 reads TGTGCCAGCAGAATCAGGGAAGCTAACTATGGCTACACCTTC. Translating it yields CASRIREANYGYTF.

This clone was seen a single time. The CDR3 loop is CASSPWSGAYEQYF. As DNA, the CDR3 is TGTGCCAGCAGCCCGTGGTCAGGGGCGTACGAGCAGTACTTC. This rearrangement joins TRBV6-5 to TRBJ2-7, with D perhaps matching TRBD1 (6 bases). The CDR3 loop spans 14 amino acids. Trimming shortened V by 6 bases and J by 4 bases, and 16 bases separated the two germline ends. Germline-derived CDR1 and CDR2 are MNHEY and SVGAGI.

The gene calls are TRBV10-3 and TRBJ1-2; 8 nucleotides line up with TRBD1. This CDR3 is 13 amino acids long. J lost 6 bases, V lost 5 bases, and 5 bases had no gene match. Looked up from germline, CDR1 is ENHRY and CDR2 is SYGVKD. The CDR3 is CAISKDRGHGYTF. CDR3 sequence (DNA): TGTGCCATCAGTAAAGACAGGGGACATGGCTACACCTTC.

V usage is TRBV30 and J usage is TRBJ2-1; D is ambiguous. There are 14 residues in the CDR3. Trimming stripped 4 bases from V and 0 bases from J, with 10 bases between. Germline V gene sequence: CDR1 GTSNPN, CDR2 SVGIG (reference sequence). CDR3 sequence: CAWNRFSSYNEQFF. In DNA, the CDR3 is TGTGCCTGGAATCGTTTCAGCTCCTACAATGAGCAGTTCTTC. The whole variable domain, remainder taken from reference TRBV30 and TRBJ2-1, is SQTIHQWPATLVQPVGSPLSLECTVEGTSNPNLYWYRQAAGRGLQLLFYSVGIGQISSEVPQNLSASRPQDRQFILSSKKLLLSDSGFYLCAWNRFSSYNEQFFGPGTRLTVL.

The chain couples TRBV11-2 to TRBJ2-5, with D uncertain. V was clipped by 1 base and J by 6 bases, with 9 bases between them. The CDR3 spans 13 residues. In germline, CDR1 is SGHAT, CDR2 FQNNGV. The CDR3 bases are TGTGCCAGCAGCTTAGTAGTTAGAAAGACCCAGTACTTC. Translation gives CASSLVVRKTQYF.

This sequence joins TRBV19 and TRBJ2-5, with 8 bases identical to TRBD1. The CDR3 has 15 amino acids. Germline CDR1 is LNHDA and CDR2 is SQIVND (reference sequence). V lost 4 bases and J lost 4; bases outside the gene matches: 8. The CDR3 nucleotides are TGTGCCAGTAGTACATCTGGACAGGGTAGAGAGACCCAGTACTTC. This gives the protein CASSTSGQGRETQYF.

J is TRBJ1-3 and V is TRBV5-7, with unresolved D. Being an ORF, TRBV5-7 has a function that is uncertain. The V end was cut by 4 bases, the J end by 0 bases, with 8 bases between. The CDR3 spans 14 residues. CDR3 region: CASSGADSGNTIYF. The DNA for the CDR3 is TGTGCCAGCAGCGGAGCGGACTCTGGAAACACCATATATTTT.

The chain couples TRBV18 to TRBJ1-3, with D possibly matching TRBD1 (6 bases). From germline, CDR1 is KGHSH and CDR2 LQKENI. This CDR3 contains 17 residues. V lost 1 base and J 0 bases, leaving 13 bases between the germline ends. CDR3 loop: CASSPRDTLISGNTIYF. In DNA, the CDR3 is TGTGCCAGCTCACCACGGGACACTCTAATCTCTGGAAACACCATATATTTT.

The DNA for the CDR3 is TGTGCCAGCAGCCCGGCGGGGGACCAGCCCCAGCATTTT. Protein sequence: CASSPAGDQPQHF. The chain uses TRBV27 and TRBJ1-5, with D possibly matching TRBD1 (5 bases). Germline lookup yields CDR1 MNHEY and CDR2 SMNVEV (reference sequence). V was pared by 6 bases and J by 7 bases, with 13 bases between. The CDR3 is made up of 13 amino acids.

This clone was observed a single time. The chain joins TRBV6-5 to TRBJ1-6, with 7 bases that match TRBD1. The germline gives CDR1 MNHEY, CDR2 SVGAGI. This CDR3 has 15 amino acids. J was trimmed by 4 bases and V by 6 bases; bases with no gene match: 6. The CDR3 here is CASRIGGGYNSPLHF. In nucleotides, the CDR3 is TGTGCCAGCAGGATAGGGGGCGGTTATAATTCACCCCTCCACTTT.

The V gene is TRBV30, the J gene TRBJ1-5; 9 nucleotides agree with TRBD1. The CDR3 is 15 amino acids. The germline V gene encodes CDR1 GTSNPN and CDR2 SVGIG (reference sequence). The junction had 8 bases not matched to a gene; V was cut back by 4 bases and J by 4 bases. The CDR3 region is CAWNRGQVLNQPQHF. CDR3 coding DNA: TGTGCCTGGAACAGGGGGCAAGTCTTAAATCAGCCCCAGCATTTT.

The chain is built from TRBV4-1 and TRBJ1-1, with TRBD1 matching over 8 bases. The germline gives CDR1 MGHRA, CDR2 YSYEKL. V lost 4 bases, J lost 5 bases, and 3 bases stayed unmatched. The CDR3 is 13 residues long. The CDR3 region has the DNA TGCGCCAGCAGCCCGAGGACAGGGACTGAAGCTTTCTTT. It encodes CASSPRTGTEAFF.

In its sample, this clone was seen once. The chain is built from TRBV19 and TRBJ2-3; D unresolved. CDR3 length: 15 residues. Germline CDR1 is LNHDA and CDR2 is SQIVND (reference sequence). Trimming stripped 4 bases from V and 0 bases from J, with 11 bases between. The CDR3 nucleotides read TGTGCCAGTAGTACCTGGGCCTCTAGCACAGATACGCAGTATTTT. Translation gives CASSTWASSTDTQYF.

The V call is TRBV9, the J call TRBJ1-1; 8 bases fit TRBD1. CDR1 is SGDLS, CDR2 YYNGEE, per germline. Trimming at V came to 1 base and at J to 10 bases, leaving 15 bases not matched to a gene. CDR3 length: 16 amino acids. DNA for the CDR3: TGTGCCAGCAGCGTACCGGGACAGGCCGTGAAATCAACAGCTTTCTTT. Protein sequence: CASSVPGQAVKSTAFF. Full variable domain (rest looked up from reference TRBV9 and TRBJ1-1): DSGVTQTPKHLITATGQRVTLRCSPRSGDLSVYWYQQSLDQGLQFLIQYYNGEERAKGNILERFSAQQFPDLHSELNLSSLELGDSALYFCASSVPGQAVKSTAFFGQGTRLTVV.

The chain is built from TRBV15 and TRBJ2-1, with D possibly matching TRBD2 (6 bases). CDR1 is LNHNV and CDR2 is YYDKDF in the germline V gene (reference sequence). The CDR3 consists of 15 residues. V gave up 0 bases and J gave up 1 base, with 7 bases separating them. The CDR3 DNA reads as TGTGCCACCAGCAGAGAACTAGCTTCCTACAATGAGCAGTTCTTC. Its protein is CATSRELASYNEQFF.

The chain links TRBV2 to TRBJ2-3; 8 bases are shared with TRBD2. With V trimmed by 6 bases and J by 5 bases, 13 bases remained unmatched. The CDR3 is made up of 16 amino acids. Germline-derived CDR1 and CDR2 are SNHLY and FYNNEI. DNA of the CDR3: TGTGCCAGCAGGAACAAGAGACTAGCGAATGAAGATACGCAGTATTTT. Encoded protein: CASRNKRLANEDTQYF.

The V gene is TRBV2, the J gene TRBJ1-6; 10 bases line up with TRBD1. CDR3 size: 14 residues. V lost 5 bases, J lost 10 bases, and 5 bases stayed unmatched. CDR1 and CDR2 (germline): SNHLY, FYNNEI. CDR3 in DNA: TGTGCCAGCAGTTTCGGGACAGGGGTCTCACCCCTCCACTTT. Translating gives CASSFGTGVSPLHF.